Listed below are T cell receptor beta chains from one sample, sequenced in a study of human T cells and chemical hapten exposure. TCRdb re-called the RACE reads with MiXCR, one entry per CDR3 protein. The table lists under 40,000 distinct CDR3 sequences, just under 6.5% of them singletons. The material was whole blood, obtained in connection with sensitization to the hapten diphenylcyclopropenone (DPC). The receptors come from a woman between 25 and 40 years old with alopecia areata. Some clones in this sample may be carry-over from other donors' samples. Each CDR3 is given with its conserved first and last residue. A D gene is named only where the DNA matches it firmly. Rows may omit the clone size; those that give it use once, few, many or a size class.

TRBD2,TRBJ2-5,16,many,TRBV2,CASSTGTSGVGETQYF,TGTGCCAGCAGTACCGGGACTAGCGGGGTTGGAGAGACCCAGTACTTC
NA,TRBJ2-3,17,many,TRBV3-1,CASSQGTAAHFPDTQYF,TGTGCCAGCAGCCAAGGAACTGCCGCCCATTTTCCAGATACGCAGTATTTT
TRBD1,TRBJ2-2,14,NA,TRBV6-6,CASKNRGNTGELFF,TGTGCCAGCAAGAACAGGGGGAACACCGGGGAGCTGTTTTTT
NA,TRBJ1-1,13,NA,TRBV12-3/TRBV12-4,CASNTARAGEAFF,TGTGCCAGCAACACTGCTCGGGCCGGGGAAGCTTTCTTT
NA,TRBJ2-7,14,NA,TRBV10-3,CAISDRTRAYEQYF,TGTGCCATCAGCGACAGGACCCGAGCCTACGAGCAGTACTTC
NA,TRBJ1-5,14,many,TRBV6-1,CASSESSGYQPQHF,TGTGCCAGCAGTGAATCTTCGGGGTACCAGCCCCAGCATTTT
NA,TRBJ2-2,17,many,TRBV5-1,CASSLVQGLVNTGELFF,TGCGCCAGCAGCTTGGTGCAGGGTCTGGTGAACACCGGGGAGCTGTTTTTT
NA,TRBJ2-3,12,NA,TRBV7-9,CASSLRLPAQYF,TGTGCCAGCAGCTTAAGACTCCCCGCGCAGTATTTT
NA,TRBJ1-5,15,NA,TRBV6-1,CASSELGSGNQPQHF,TGTGCCAGCAGTGAATTGGGTTCTGGCAATCAGCCCCAGCATTTT
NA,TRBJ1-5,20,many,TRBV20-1,CSARDWAGEAAQTLNQPQHF,TGCAGTGCTAGAGATTGGGCAGGGGAAGCGGCCCAGACGCTCAATCAGCCCCAGCATTTT
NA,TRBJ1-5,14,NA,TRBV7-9,CASSLATSNQPQHF,TGTGCCAGCAGCTTAGCGACGAGTAATCAGCCCCAGCATTTT
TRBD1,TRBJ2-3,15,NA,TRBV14,CASSPRQGLTDTQYF,TGTGCCAGCAGCCCCCGACAGGGCCTCACAGATACGCAGTATTTT
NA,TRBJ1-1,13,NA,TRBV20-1,CSARVSGRTEAFF,TGCAGTGCTAGAGTTTCCGGGAGAACTGAAGCTTTCTTT
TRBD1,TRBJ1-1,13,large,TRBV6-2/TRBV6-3,CASNLQGSTEAFF,TGTGCCAGCAATTTACAGGGGTCAACTGAAGCTTTCTTT
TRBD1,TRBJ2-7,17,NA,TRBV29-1,CSAGDRGRIKSSYEQYF,TGCAGCGCAGGGGACAGGGGGCGAATTAAGAGCTCCTACGAGCAGTACTTC
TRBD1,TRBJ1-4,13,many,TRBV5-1,CASSSTGGEKLFF,TGCGCCAGCAGTTCTACAGGGGGGGAAAAACTGTTTTTT
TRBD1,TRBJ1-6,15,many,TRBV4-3,CASSQETGDNSPLHF,TGCGCCAGCAGCCAAGAGACAGGGGATAATTCACCCCTCCACTTT
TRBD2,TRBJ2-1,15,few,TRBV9,CASSVDGGSYNEQFF,TGTGCCAGCAGCGTAGACGGGGGGTCCTACAATGAGCAGTTCTTC
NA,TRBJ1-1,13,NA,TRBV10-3,CAISESRRDEAFF,TGTGCCATCAGTGAGTCGCGGCGGGATGAAGCTTTCTTT
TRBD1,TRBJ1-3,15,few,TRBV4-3,CASSRDRRDGNTIYF,TGCGCCAGCAGCCGGGACAGGCGGGATGGAAACACCATATATTTT
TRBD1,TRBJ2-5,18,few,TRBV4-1,CASSQDLGGTGGEETQYF,TGCGCCAGCAGCCAAGACTTAGGAGGGACAGGGGGGGAAGAGACCCAGTACTTC
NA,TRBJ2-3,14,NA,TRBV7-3,CASSPQGQGEAQYF,TGTGCCAGCAGCCCCCAGGGACAAGGGGAAGCGCAGTATTTT
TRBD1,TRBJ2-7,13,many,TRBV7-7,CASSPGQGWEQYF,TGTGCTAGCAGCCCGGGACAGGGGTGGGAGCAGTACTTC
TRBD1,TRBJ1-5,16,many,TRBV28,CASRRMTEGARQPQHF,TGTGCCAGCAGGAGGATGACTGAGGGGGCTAGGCAGCCCCAGCATTTT
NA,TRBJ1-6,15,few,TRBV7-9,CASSLVNQVNSPLHF,TGTGCCAGCAGCTTAGTGAATCAGGTTAATTCACCCCTCCACTTT
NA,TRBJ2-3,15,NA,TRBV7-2,CASSLRTTSTDTQYF,TGTGCCAGCAGCTTACGGACTACTAGCACAGATACGCAGTATTTT
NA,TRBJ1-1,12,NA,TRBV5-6,CASSLRAGGAFF,TGTGCCAGCAGCTTGAGGGCAGGAGGAGCTTTCTTT
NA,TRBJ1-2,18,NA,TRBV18,CASSLPTGARAINYGYTF,TGTGCCAGCTCACTCCCGACAGGAGCCCGGGCAATCAACTATGGCTACACCTTC
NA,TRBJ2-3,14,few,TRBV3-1,CASSPGLPTDTQYF,TGTGCCAGCAGCCCTGGACTACCCACAGATACGCAGTATTTT
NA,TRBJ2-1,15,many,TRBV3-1,CASSQDRGRYNEQFF,TGTGCCAGCAGCCAAGATCGAGGCAGATACAATGAGCAGTTCTTC
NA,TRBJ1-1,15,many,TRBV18,CASSPRGRLYTEAFF,TGTGCCAGCTCACCCCGGGGGAGGTTGTACACTGAAGCTTTCTTT
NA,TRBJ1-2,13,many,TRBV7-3,CASSLRGGNGYTF,TGTGCCAGCAGCTTAAGGGGCGGCAATGGCTACACCTTC
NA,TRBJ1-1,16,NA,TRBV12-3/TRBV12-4,CASRRLIQGGDTEAFF,TGTGCCAGCAGGAGACTAATACAGGGAGGGGACACTGAAGCTTTCTTT
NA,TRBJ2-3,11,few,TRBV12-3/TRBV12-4,CASSRTDTQYF,TGTGCCAGCAGCCGGACAGATACGCAGTATTTT
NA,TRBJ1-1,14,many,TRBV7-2,CASSLDLLNTEAFF,TGTGCCAGCAGCTTAGATCTCCTTAACACTGAAGCTTTCTTT
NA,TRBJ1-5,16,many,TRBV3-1,CASSQGTGGGNQPQHF,TGTGCCAGCAGCCAAGGAACCGGGGGCGGCAATCAGCCCCAGCATTTT
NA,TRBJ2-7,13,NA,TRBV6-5,CASTGVGSYEQYF,TGTGCCAGCACCGGGGTGGGCTCCTACGAGCAGTACTTC
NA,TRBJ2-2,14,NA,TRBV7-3,CASSLTLRAGELFF,TGTGCCAGCAGCTTAACGTTACGGGCCGGGGAGCTGTTTTTT
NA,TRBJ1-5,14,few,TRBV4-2,CASGTSGGNQPQHF,TGTGCCAGCGGCACAAGTGGGGGCAATCAGCCCCAGCATTTT
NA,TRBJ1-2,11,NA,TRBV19,CATSPGGGYTF,TGTGCCACGTCTCCCGGTGGTGGCTACACCTTC
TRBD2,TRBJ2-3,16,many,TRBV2,CASSQKAGGSTDTQYF,TGTGCCAGCAGTCAAAAAGCGGGGGGTAGCACAGATACGCAGTATTTT
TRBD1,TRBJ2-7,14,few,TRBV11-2,CASSSSTGGHEQYF,TGTGCCAGCAGCTCCTCGACAGGGGGGCACGAGCAGTACTTC
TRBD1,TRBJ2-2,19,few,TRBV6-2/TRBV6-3,CASRNGGAPRTGDTGELFF,TGTGCCAGCAGAAATGGTGGTGCCCCCCGGACAGGGGACACCGGGGAGCTGTTTTTT
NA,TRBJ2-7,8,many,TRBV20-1,CSARGTSF,TGCAGTGCTAGAGGGACATCCTTC
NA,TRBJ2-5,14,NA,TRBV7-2,CASSQTRGGETQYF,TGTGCCAGCAGTCAAACCAGGGGAGGTGAGACCCAGTACTTC
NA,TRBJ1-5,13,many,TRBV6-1,CASNPTGNQPQHF,TGTGCCAGCAACCCGACAGGCAATCAGCCCCAGCATTTT
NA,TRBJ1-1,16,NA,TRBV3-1,CASSQDWGGVGTEAFF,TGTGCCAGCAGCCAAGATTGGGGGGGCGTAGGCACTGAAGCTTTCTTT
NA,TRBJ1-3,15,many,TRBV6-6,CASTLHRLAGNTIYF,TGTGCCAGCACTCTGCACAGGCTCGCTGGAAACACCATATATTTT
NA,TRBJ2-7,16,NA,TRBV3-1,CASSQEKEPSTYEQYF,TGTGCCAGCAGCCAAGAGAAGGAGCCCTCAACCTACGAGCAGTACTTC
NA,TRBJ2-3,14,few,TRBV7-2,CASSLIAPTDTQYF,TGTGCCAGCAGCTTAATCGCCCCCACAGATACGCAGTATTTT
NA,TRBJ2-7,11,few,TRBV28,CASGVSYEQYF,TGTGCCAGCGGGGTCTCCTACGAGCAGTACTTC
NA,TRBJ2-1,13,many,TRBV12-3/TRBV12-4,CASSSGEAPEQFF,TGTGCCAGCAGTTCGGGGGAGGCACCAGAGCAGTTCTTC
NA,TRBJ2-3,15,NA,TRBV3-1,CASSQDRRYTDTQYF,TGTGCCAGCAGCCAAGACAGGAGGTACACAGATACGCAGTATTTT
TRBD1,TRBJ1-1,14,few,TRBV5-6,CASYQRTGLREAFF,TGTGCCAGCTATCAGCGGACAGGACTCAGGGAAGCTTTCTTT
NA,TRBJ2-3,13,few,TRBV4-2,CASSEPGGATQYF,TGTGCCAGCAGCGAACCGGGGGGCGCGACGCAGTATTTT
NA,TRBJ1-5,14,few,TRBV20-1,CSASSSNQLVPQHF,TGCAGTGCTAGTTCCAGCAATCAACTCGTGCCCCAGCATTTT
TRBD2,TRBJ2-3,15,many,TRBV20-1,CSAGLSGGATDTQYF,TGCAGTGCAGGCCTTAGCGGGGGGGCGACAGATACGCAGTATTTT
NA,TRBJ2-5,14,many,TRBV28,CASSLPAPLETQYF,TGTGCCAGCAGTTTACCAGCGCCCTTAGAGACCCAGTACTTC
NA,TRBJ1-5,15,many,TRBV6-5,CASSPGIPTTQPQHF,TGTGCCAGCAGTCCCGGGATACCTACAACTCAGCCCCAGCATTTT
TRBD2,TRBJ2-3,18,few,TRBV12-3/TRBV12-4,CASSSPGLAGGPRDTQYF,TGTGCCAGCAGTTCACCGGGACTAGCGGGGGGGCCGAGAGATACGCAGTATTTT